The 18 T cell receptor beta chains listed next were all sequenced from one sample in a study of response to subunit inactivated influenza vaccine. MiXCR was run by TCRdb on the RT-PCR reads, yielding one entry per CDR3 protein. The sample shows about 610,000 distinct CDR3 sequences, 12% to 15% of them seen only once. Sequencing used PBMCs from blood, obtained 11 to 12 days after vaccination. These receptors were collected from a man in his fifties who received an inactivated influenza vaccine.

The rearrangement joins TRBV5-5 to TRBJ2-3, with TRBD1 identical over 9 bases. Germline V gene sequence: CDR1 SGHKS, CDR2 YYEKEE (reference sequence). The CDR3 runs to 14 residues. The J segment lost 4 bases and the V segment lost 7 bases, leaving 7 bases of the junction unmatched. CDR3 in amino acids: CASGPGQGADTQYF. The CDR3 DNA sequence: TGTGCCAGCGGTCCGGGACAGGGCGCAGATACGCAGTATTTT.

The chain has TRBV20-1 and TRBJ2-7; a possible D gene is TRBD2 (5 bases). Germline values: CDR1 DFQATT, CDR2 SNEGSKA (reference sequence). V dropped 1 base and J dropped 7 bases, with 20 bases sitting between them. CDR3 length equals 15 residues. The CDR3 nucleotides read TGCAGTGCTAGAGCACCGAGGGCCCCCGTTTGGGAGCAGTACTTC. Amino acids: CSARAPRAPVWEQYF.

The chain recombines TRBV7-6 with TRBJ2-1; 11 bases line up with TRBD2. V was clipped by 5 bases and J by 9 bases; unmatched bases: 12. CDR3 size: 16 residues. CDR1 and CDR2 from the germline V gene are SGHVS and FNYEAQ. The CDR3 reads CASSPRTSGLGGEQFF. The CDR3 DNA is TGTGCCAGCAGCCCTCGGACTAGCGGGTTAGGGGGTGAGCAGTTCTTC.

This clonotype was observed a few times. The rearrangement links TRBV20-1 to TRBJ2-5; 7 positions agree with TRBD1. The V gene's germline CDR1 is DFQATT and CDR2 SNEGSKA (reference sequence). The trim removed 5 bases at V and 4 bases at J, leaving 4 bases unmatched. This CDR3 spans 12 amino acids. CDR3 nucleotide sequence: TGCAGTGCTGGAAGACAGGGAGAGACCCAGTACTTC. It yields the protein CSAGRQGETQYF.

This clonotype appeared a few times. The chain is built from TRBV5-1 and TRBJ2-1; D call uncertain. This CDR3 region has 13 residues. Germline loops: CDR1 SGHRS, CDR2 YFSETQ. With 0 bases removed from V and 9 bases from J, the gap between germline ends came to 10 bases. This CDR3 is CASSLGWGTEQFF. CDR3 DNA sequence: TGCGCCAGCAGCTTGGGGTGGGGTACTGAGCAGTTCTTC.

The V gene is TRBV5-1, the J gene TRBJ2-7; D may correspond to TRBD1 or TRBD2 (5 bases each). CDR1 SGHRS and CDR2 YFSETQ come from the germline V gene. The V end was cut by 5 bases, the J end by 6 bases, with 15 bases between. There are 13 residues in the CDR3. CDR3 residues: CASRTRGDGEQYF. CDR3 nucleotide sequence: TGCGCCAGCAGGACGCGAGGGGACGGCGAGCAGTACTTC.

This clonotype was found a few times. Written as DNA, the CDR3 is TGCAGTGCTAGAGATCTGCGGGGAGGCAGCAATCAGCCCCAGCATTTT. It encodes CSARDLRGGSNQPQHF. This chain uses TRBV20-1 with TRBJ1-5; the D is unclear. Trimming pared 0 bases from V and 1 base from J, leaving 13 bases between. In germline, CDR1 is DFQATT, CDR2 SNEGSKA (reference sequence). This CDR3 region has 16 residues.

This clonotype came up a few times. The chain is built from TRBV6-6 and TRBJ1-1; weak D call: TRBD1 (6 bases). Germline values: CDR1 MNHNY, CDR2 SVGAGI (reference sequence). The V end was cut by 6 bases, the J end by 9 bases, with 17 bases between. This CDR3 contains 13 residues. The CDR3 DNA is TGTGCCAGCAGAAGGACAGCGAGCGGTAAAGCTTTCTTT. As protein: CASRRTASGKAFF.

The gene calls are TRBV25-1 and TRBJ2-7; D could derive from TRBD1 or TRBD2 (5 bases each). Germline CDR1 and CDR2: MGHDK and SYGVNS. V dropped 1 base and J dropped 3 bases, with 13 bases sitting between them. This CDR3 is 15 amino acids long. The CDR3 region is CASSESGQRSYEQYF. The CDR3 region has the DNA TGTGCCAGCAGTGAATCGGGGCAGCGAAGCTACGAGCAGTACTTC.

There are a few counts of this clonotype. V and J are TRBV14 and TRBJ1-2; 7 bases are shared with TRBD1. V lost 4 bases and J lost 4; bases outside the gene matches: 6. Germline V CDR1 and CDR2: SGHDN, FVKESK. CDR3 length: 14 amino acids. The CDR3 protein is CASSRQTGPYGYTF. The CDR3 nucleotides are TGTGCCAGCAGCCGCCAGACAGGGCCCTATGGCTACACCTTC.

In this sample, this clonotype turned up a few times. J is TRBJ2-1 and V is TRBV30; 10 positions agree with TRBD1. Looked up from germline, CDR1 is GTSNPN and CDR2 is SVGIG (reference sequence). There are 15 residues in the CDR3. After removal of 1 base from V and 6 bases from J, the junction contained 6 bases not matched to a gene. The CDR3: CAWSGLWDRGNEQFF. DNA of the CDR3: TGTGCCTGGAGTGGACTTTGGGACAGGGGCAATGAGCAGTTCTTC.

This clonotype showed up just a few times. CDR3 coding DNA: TGTGCCAGCGGGACTAGCGGGGTTTACGAGCAGTACTTC. Protein sequence: CASGTSGVYEQYF. The V gene is TRBV21-1, the J gene TRBJ2-7; TRBD2, the table's D call, was not compared with the DNA. TRBV21-1 is designated a pseudogene. The CDR3 runs 13 residues.

V and J are TRBV29-1 and TRBJ1-2; no reliable D call. Trimming removed 1 base at V and 6 bases at J, with 9 bases between. Germline loops: CDR1 SQVTM, CDR2 ANQGSEA. This CDR3 spans 12 amino acids. This CDR3 is CSVEGQLHGYTF. The CDR3 DNA follows: TGCAGCGTTGAAGGACAACTACATGGCTACACCTTC.

This clonotype was counted a few times. J is TRBJ2-7 and V is TRBV25-1, with D perhaps being TRBD1 or TRBD2 (5 bases each). The CDR3 has 15 amino acids. The V and J ends lost 3 bases and 11 bases respectively, with 23 bases between them. Germline assignment: CDR1 MGHDK and CDR2 SYGVNS. The CDR3 DNA follows: TGTGCCAGCAGTGAGAGTTCCGGGGCCCTTACGAGGGAGTACTTC. Protein sequence: CASSESSGALTREYF.

At least ten counts were recorded for this clonotype. This rearrangement joins TRBV20-1 to TRBJ1-3; D is undetermined. The ends were cut back, 1 base at V and 0 bases at J, with 13 bases in the middle. Per germline, CDR1 DFQATT and CDR2 SNEGSKA (reference sequence). CDR3 length: 16 residues. CDR3 in amino acids: CSARVVGKSSGNTIYF. The DNA for the CDR3 is TGCAGTGCTAGAGTAGTAGGAAAAAGCTCTGGAAACACCATATATTTT.

This clonotype appeared a few times. The chain uses TRBV25-1 and TRBJ1-6, with 7 bases fitting TRBD1. The CDR3 length is 15 residues. Germline CDR1 and CDR2: MGHDK and SYGVNS. V was clipped by 2 bases and J by 8 bases; unmatched bases: 6. CDR3 in DNA: TGTGCCAGCAGTGAAAGACAGGGTTACTATTCACCCCTCCACTTT. It is translated as CASSERQGYYSPLHF. Full variable domain (outside the CDR3, taken from reference TRBV25-1 and TRBJ1-6): EADIYQTPRYLVIGTGKKITLECSQTMGHDKMYWYQQDPGMELHLIHYSYGVNSTEKGDLSSESTVSRIRTEHFPLTLESARPSHTSQYLCASSERQGYYSPLHFGNGTRLTVT.

This clonotype was seen a few times. The chain links TRBV5-8 to TRBJ1-1, with D maybe TRBD1 (5 bases). Germline V gives CDR1 SGHTS, CDR2 YDEGEE. V was cut by 0 bases and J by 3 bases, with 12 bases left in between. The CDR3 is 15 amino acids. DNA for the CDR3: TGTGCCAGCAGCTTGGCCGGGACGACCTACACTGAAGCTTTCTTT. It is translated as CASSLAGTTYTEAFF. Variable domain in full (rest from reference TRBV5-8 and TRBJ1-1): EAGVTQSPTHLIKTRGQQATLRCSPISGHTSVYWYQQALGLGLQFLLWYDEGEERNRGNFPPRFSGRQFPNYSSELNVNALELEDSALYLCASSLAGTTYTEAFFGQGTRLTVV.

V is TRBV12-3 or TRBV12-4 and J is TRBJ1-6; D is ambiguous. Trimming took off 5 bases at V and 7 bases at J, with 15 bases between the two ends. This CDR3 has 15 amino acids. Here the CDR3 DNA reads TGTGCCAGCAGTCCCGACGGCTCCCCCAATTCACCCCTCCACTTT. As protein: CASSPDGSPNSPLHF.